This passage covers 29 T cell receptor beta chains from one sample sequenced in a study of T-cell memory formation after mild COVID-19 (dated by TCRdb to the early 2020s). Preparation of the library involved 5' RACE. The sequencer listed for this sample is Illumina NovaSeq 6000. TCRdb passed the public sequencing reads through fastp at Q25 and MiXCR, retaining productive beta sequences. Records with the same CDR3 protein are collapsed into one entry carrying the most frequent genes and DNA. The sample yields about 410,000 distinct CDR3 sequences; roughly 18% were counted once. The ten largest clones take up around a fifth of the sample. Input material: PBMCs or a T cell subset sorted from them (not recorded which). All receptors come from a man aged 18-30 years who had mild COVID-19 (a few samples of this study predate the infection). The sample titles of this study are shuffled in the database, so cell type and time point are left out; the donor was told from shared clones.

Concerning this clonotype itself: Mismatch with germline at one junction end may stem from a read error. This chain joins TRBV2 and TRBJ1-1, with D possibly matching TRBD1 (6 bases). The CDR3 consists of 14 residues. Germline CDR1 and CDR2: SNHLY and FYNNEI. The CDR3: CASREGGRNTEAFF. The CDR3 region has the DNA TGTGCCAGCAGAGAAGGGGGAAGGAACACTGAAGCTTTCTTT.

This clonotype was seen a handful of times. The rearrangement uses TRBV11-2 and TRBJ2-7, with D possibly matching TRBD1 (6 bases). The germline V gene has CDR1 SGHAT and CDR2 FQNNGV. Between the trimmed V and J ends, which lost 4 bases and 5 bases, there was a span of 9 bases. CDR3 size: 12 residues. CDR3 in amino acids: CASSYRENEQYV. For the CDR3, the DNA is TGTGCCAGCAGCTACAGGGAAAACGAGCAGTACGTC.

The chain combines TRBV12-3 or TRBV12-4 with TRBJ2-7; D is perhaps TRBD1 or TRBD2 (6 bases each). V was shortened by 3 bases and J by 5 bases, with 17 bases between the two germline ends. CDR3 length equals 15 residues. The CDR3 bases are TGTGCCAGCAGTTTTAGGGTGGGGGGCATCGACGAGCAGTACTTC. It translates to CASSFRVGGIDEQYF.

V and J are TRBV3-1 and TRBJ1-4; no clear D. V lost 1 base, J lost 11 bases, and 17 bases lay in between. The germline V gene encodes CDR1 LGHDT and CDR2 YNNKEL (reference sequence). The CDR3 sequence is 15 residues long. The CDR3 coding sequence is TGTGCCAGCAGCCAAGGAGGCCAAGGAGGGCGGAAACTGTTTTTT. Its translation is CASSQGGQGGRKLFF.

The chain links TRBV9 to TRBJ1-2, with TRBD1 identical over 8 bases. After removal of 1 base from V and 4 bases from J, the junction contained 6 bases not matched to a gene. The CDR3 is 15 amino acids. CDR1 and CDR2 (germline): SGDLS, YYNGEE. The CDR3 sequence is CASSVLPGTGYGYTF. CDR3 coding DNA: TGTGCCAGCAGCGTACTCCCCGGGACAGGCTATGGCTACACCTTC.

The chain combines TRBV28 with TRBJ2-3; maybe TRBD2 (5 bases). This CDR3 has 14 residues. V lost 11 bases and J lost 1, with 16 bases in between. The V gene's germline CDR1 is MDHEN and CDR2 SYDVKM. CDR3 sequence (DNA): TGTGCCTCGTGCCCGAGGGTTCGCACAGATACGCAGTATTTT. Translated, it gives CASCPRVRTDTQYF.

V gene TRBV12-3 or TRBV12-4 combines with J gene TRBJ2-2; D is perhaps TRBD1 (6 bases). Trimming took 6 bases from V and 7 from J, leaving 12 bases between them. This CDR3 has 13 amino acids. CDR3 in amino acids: CASRKQGGGELFF. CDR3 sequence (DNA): TGTGCCAGCAGAAAACAGGGTGGCGGGGAGCTGTTTTTT.

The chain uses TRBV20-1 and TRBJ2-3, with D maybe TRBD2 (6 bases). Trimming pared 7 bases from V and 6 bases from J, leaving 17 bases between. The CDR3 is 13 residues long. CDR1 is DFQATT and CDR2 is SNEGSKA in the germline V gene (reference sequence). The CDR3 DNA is TGCAGTGTCCTGGCTGGGGCGGGGGATACGCAGTATTTT. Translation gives CSVLAGAGDTQYF.

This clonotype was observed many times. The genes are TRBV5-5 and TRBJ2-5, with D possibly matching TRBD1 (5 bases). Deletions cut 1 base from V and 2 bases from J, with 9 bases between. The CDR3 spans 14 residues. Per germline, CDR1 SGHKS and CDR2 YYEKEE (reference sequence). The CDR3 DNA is TGTGCCAGCAGCTTGACGACAGTTCAAGAGACCCAGTACTTC. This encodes CASSLTTVQETQYF.

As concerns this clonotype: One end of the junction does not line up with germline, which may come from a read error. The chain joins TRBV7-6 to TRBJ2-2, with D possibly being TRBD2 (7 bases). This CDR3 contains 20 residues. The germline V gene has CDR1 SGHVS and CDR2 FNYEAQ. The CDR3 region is CASSLIRPVGGLGNTWELFF. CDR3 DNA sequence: TGTGCCAGCAGCTTAATCCGTCCCGTCGGGGGGCTCGGGAACACCTGGGAGCTGTTTTTT.

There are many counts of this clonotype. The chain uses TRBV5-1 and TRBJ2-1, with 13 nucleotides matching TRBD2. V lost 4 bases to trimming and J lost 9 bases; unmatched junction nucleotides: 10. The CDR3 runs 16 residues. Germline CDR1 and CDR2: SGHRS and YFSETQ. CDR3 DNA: TGCGCCAGCAGCGCACTCACTAGCGGGGGGGCCCGTGAGCAGTTCTTC. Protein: CASSALTSGGAREQFF.

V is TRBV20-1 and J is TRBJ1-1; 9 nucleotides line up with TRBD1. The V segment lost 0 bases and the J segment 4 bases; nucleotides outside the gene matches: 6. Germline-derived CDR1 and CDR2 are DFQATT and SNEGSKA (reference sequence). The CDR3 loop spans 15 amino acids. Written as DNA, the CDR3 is TGCAGTGCTAGAGATTACAGGGGGCGCTTCACTGAAGCTTTCTTT. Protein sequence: CSARDYRGRFTEAFF.

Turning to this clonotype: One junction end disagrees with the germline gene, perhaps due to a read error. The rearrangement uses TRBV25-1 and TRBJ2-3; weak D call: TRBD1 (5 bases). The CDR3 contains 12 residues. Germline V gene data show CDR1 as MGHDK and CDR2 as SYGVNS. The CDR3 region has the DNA TGTGACAGCAGTGAAGGTTGGGGCTTGCAGTATTTT. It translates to CDSSEGWGLQYF.

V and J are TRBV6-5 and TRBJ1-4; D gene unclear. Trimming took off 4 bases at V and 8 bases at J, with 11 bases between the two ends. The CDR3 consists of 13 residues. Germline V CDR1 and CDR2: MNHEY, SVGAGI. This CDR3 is CASSLPGEEKLFF. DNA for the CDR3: TGTGCCAGCAGTTTACCGGGAGAGGAAAAACTGTTTTTT.

The CDR3 spells CASGVPGALHEQYF. The CDR3 coding sequence is TGTGCCAGTGGGGTGCCGGGAGCCCTCCACGAGCAGTACTTC. This chain links TRBV19 with TRBJ2-7; D possibly corresponds to TRBD2 (6 bases). The CDR3 length is 14 residues. With 8 bases removed from V and 5 bases from J, the gap between germline ends came to 19 bases. Germline-derived CDR1 and CDR2 are LNHDA and SQIVND (reference sequence).

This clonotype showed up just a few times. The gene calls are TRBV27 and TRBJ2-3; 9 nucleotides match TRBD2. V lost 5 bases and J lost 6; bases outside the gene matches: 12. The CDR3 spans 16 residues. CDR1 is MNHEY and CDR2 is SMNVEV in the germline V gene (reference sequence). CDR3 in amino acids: CASSAAAGGPVDTQYF. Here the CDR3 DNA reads TGTGCCAGCAGTGCCGCCGCGGGGGGGCCGGTGGATACGCAGTATTTT.

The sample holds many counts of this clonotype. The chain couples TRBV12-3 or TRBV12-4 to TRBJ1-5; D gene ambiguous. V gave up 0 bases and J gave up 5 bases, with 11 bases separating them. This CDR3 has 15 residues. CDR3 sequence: CASSLAIGRDQPQHF. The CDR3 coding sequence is TGTGCCAGCAGTTTAGCCATAGGGAGGGATCAGCCCCAGCATTTT.

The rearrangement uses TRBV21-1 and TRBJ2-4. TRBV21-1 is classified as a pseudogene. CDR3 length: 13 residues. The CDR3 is CASSIFSCGIQYF. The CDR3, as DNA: TGTGCCAGCAGCATTTTTAGTTGCGGCATTCAGTACTTC.

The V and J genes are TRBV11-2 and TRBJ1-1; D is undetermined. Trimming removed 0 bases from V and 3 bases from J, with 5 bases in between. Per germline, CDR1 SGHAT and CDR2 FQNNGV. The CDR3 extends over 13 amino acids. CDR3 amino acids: CASSLDTYTEAFF. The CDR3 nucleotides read TGTGCCAGCAGCTTAGACACCTACACTGAAGCTTTCTTT.

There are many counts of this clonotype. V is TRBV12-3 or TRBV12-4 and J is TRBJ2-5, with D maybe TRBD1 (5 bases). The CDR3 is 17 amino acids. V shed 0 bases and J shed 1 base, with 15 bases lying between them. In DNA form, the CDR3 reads TGTGCCAGCAGTTTAGCGGCCAGGGTTCGAATCCAAGAGACCCAGTACTTC. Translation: CASSLAARVRIQETQYF.

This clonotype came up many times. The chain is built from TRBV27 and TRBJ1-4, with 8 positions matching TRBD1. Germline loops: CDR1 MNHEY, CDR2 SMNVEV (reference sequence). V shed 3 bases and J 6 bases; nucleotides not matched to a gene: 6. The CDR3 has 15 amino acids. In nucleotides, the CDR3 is TGTGCCAGCAGTTTCACCTCAGGGGGCTATGAAAAACTGTTTTTT. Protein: CASSFTSGGYEKLFF.

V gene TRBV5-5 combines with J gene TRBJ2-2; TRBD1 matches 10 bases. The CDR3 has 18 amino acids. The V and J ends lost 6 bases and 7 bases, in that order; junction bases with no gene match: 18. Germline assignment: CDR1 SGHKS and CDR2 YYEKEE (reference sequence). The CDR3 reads CASILYPGDRGIGGELFF. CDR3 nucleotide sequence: TGTGCCAGCATCTTATACCCCGGGGACAGGGGAATTGGCGGGGAGCTGTTTTTT.

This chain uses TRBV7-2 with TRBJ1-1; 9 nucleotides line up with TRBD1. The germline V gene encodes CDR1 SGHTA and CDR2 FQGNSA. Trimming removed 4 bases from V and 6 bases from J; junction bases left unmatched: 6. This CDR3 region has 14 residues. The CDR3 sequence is CASSSRDRASEAFF. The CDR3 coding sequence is TGTGCCAGCAGCTCCCGGGACAGGGCTTCTGAAGCTTTCTTT.

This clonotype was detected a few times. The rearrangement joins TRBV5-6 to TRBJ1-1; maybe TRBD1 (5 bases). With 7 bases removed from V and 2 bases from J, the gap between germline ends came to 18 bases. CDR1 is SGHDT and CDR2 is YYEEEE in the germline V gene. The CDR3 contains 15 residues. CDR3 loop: CASGSPGTSNTEAFF. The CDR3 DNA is TGTGCCAGCGGATCCCCTGGGACGAGTAACACTGAAGCTTTCTTT.

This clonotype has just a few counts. CDR3 loop: CASLQTPSLAAGEQFF. CDR3 coding DNA: TGTGCCAGCTTACAAACCCCCAGCCTAGCGGCGGGTGAGCAGTTCTTC. V gene TRBV5-5 combines with J gene TRBJ2-1, with TRBD2 matching 7 bases. This CDR3 is built from 16 residues. Germline V gives CDR1 SGHKS, CDR2 YYEKEE (reference sequence). The V segment lost 7 bases and the J segment 9 bases; nucleotides outside the gene matches: 19.

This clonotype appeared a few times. The CDR3 is CASSLHRVANYGYTF. The DNA of the CDR3 is TGTGCCAGCAGCTTGCACAGAGTTGCTAACTATGGCTACACCTTC. The J gene is TRBJ1-2, the V gene TRBV7-8; D uncertain. From germline, CDR1 is SGHVS and CDR2 FQNEAQ. Trimming shortened V by 3 bases and J by 0 bases, and 11 bases separated the two germline ends. This CDR3 region has 15 residues.

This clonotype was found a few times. The CDR3 spells CASSREYTGELFF. CDR3 sequence (DNA): TGCGCCAGCAGCCGGGAGTACACCGGGGAGCTGTTTTTT. The J gene is TRBJ2-2, the V gene TRBV4-3; D is possibly TRBD2 (5 bases). Germline V lookup: CDR1 LGHNA, CDR2 YSLEER. The CDR3 covers 13 residues. V lost 4 bases and J lost 3, with 6 bases in between.

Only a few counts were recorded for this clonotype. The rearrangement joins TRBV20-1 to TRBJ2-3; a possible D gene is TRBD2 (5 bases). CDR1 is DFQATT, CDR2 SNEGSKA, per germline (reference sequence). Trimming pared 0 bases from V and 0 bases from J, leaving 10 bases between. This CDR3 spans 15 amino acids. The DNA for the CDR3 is TGCAGTGCTAGAGATCCACGGGGAAGCACAGATACGCAGTATTTT. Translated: CSARDPRGSTDTQYF.

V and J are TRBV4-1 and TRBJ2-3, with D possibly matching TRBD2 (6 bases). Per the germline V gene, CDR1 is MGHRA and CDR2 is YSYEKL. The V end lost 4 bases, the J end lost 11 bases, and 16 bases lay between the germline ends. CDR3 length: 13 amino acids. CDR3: CASSPYSGLLQYF. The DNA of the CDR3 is TGCGCCAGCAGCCCTTATTCGGGACTCCTGCAGTATTTT.